Below are 20 T cell receptor beta chains sequenced from a single sample in a study of cytomegalovirus exposure and HLA in healthy donors listed by TCRdb under 2017. Libraries came from the immunoSEQ multiplex PCR assay. For the multiplex PCR, a mixture combining 60 forward primers for TCR Vbeta segments and 13 reverse primers for TCR Jbeta segments was used. TCRdb obtained this table from immuneACCESS and retained in-frame rearrangements with V and J assigned. These tables miss some clones; where compared with another copy, unresolved V genes account for less than half of the shortfall, and the remainder is unexplained. The sample has around 100,000 clones on record, approximately 70% of them singletons. In total, the top ten clones hold under 3.5% of the sample. The sample was PBMCs. The receptors originated from a woman aged 45-65 years in good health and CMV-seronegative.

The chain is built from TRBV4-1 and TRBJ2-1; 12 nucleotides line up with TRBD2. V trimming: 1 base; J trimming: 6 bases; junction bases outside the gene matches: 10. The CDR3 length is 18 residues. The germline V gene encodes CDR1 MGHRA and CDR2 YSYEKL. CDR3 amino acids: CASSQVDMGLAGFNEQFF. DNA for the CDR3: TGCGCCAGCAGCCAAGTGGATATGGGACTAGCGGGTTTCAATGAGCAGTTCTTC.

This chain uses TRBV7-3 with TRBJ1-2; D not resolved. The CDR3 is 15 residues long. Trimming removed 0 bases at V and 4 bases at J, with 12 bases between. CDR1 and CDR2 (germline): SGHTA, FQGTGA. The CDR3 sequence is CASSLTGRGFYGYTF. In nucleotides, the CDR3 is TGTGCCAGCAGCTTAACGGGTAGAGGGTTCTATGGCTACACCTTC.

The chain joins TRBV29-1 to TRBJ1-4, with TRBD1 identical over 7 bases. The CDR3 covers 13 residues. The junction had 9 bases not matched to a gene; V was cut back by 7 bases and J by 7 bases. Germline CDR1 reads SQVTM; CDR2 reads ANQGSEA. The CDR3 sequence is CSARQGMGEKLFF. The CDR3 region has the DNA TGCAGCGCCCGACAGGGAATGGGTGAAAAACTGTTTTTT. The variable domain in full, with the rest retrieved from reference TRBV29-1 and TRBJ1-4, is SAVISQKPSRDICQRGTSLTIQCQVDSQVTMMFWYRQQPGQSLTLIATANQGSEATYESGFVIDKFPISRPNLTFSTLTVSNMSPEDSSIYLCSARQGMGEKLFFGSGTQLSVL.

The chain has TRBV19 and TRBJ2-5; the D gene is possibly TRBD2 (5 bases). Germline CDR1 and CDR2: LNHDA and SQIVND (reference sequence). The CDR3 length is 14 residues. Trimming left V 8 bases short and J 1 base short, with 14 bases between. The CDR3 region is CASRRNVAQETQYF. The CDR3, as DNA: TGTGCCAGTCGGAGGAATGTAGCCCAAGAGACCCAGTACTTC.

The gene calls are TRBV12-5 and TRBJ1-1; TRBD1 aligns across 10 bases. This CDR3 region has 16 residues. J was trimmed by 5 bases and V by 5 bases; bases with no gene match: 11. Germline CDR1 and CDR2: LGHNT and FRNRAP. CDR3 sequence (DNA): TGTGCTAGTGGTCAACTGATGACAGGGGGCCCTACTGAAGCTTTCTTT. Translation gives CASGQLMTGGPTEAFF.

The chain links TRBV4-1 to TRBJ2-5; 8 nucleotides align to TRBD1. The germline V gene has CDR1 MGHRA and CDR2 YSYEKL. The ends lost 1 base at V and 6 bases at J; junction bases unmatched: 10. The CDR3 spans 16 residues. CDR3 DNA sequence: TGCGCCAGCAGCCAAGGTTATCGGACAGGGTACCAGACCCAGTACTTC. This sequence encodes CASSQGYRTGYQTQYF.

This clone was counted between two and nine times. This sequence joins TRBV28 and TRBJ2-3; TRBD1 matches at 9 bases. The germline gives CDR1 MDHEN, CDR2 SYDVKM. With V trimmed by 4 bases and J by 4 bases, 9 bases remained unmatched. The CDR3 extends over 16 amino acids. The CDR3 DNA sequence: TGTGCCAGCAGTTCTCCCGGGACAGGGCCTCCAGATACGCAGTATTTT. Amino acids: CASSSPGTGPPDTQYF.

The V gene is TRBV15, the J gene TRBJ2-5, with 8 nucleotides matching TRBD1. This CDR3 is built from 16 residues. Germline V gene lookup returns CDR1 LNHNV and CDR2 YYDKDF (reference sequence). With 3 bases clipped from V and 1 base from J, the junction kept 7 bases outside the gene matches. CDR3 region: CATSRVAGGLQETQYF. CDR3 bases: TGTGCCACCAGCAGGGTGGCAGGGGGCCTCCAAGAGACCCAGTACTTC.

The J gene is TRBJ2-7, the V gene TRBV7-8, with 7 bases matching TRBD2. The CDR3 has 15 amino acids. V gave up 5 bases and J gave up 2 bases; unmatched junction bases: 9. Germline V gives CDR1 SGHVS, CDR2 FQNEAQ. The CDR3 loop is CASSPSAGVTYEQYF. DNA of the CDR3: TGTGCCAGCAGCCCGTCGGCGGGAGTCACCTACGAGCAGTACTTC. Full variable domain (rest looked up from reference TRBV7-8 and TRBJ2-7): GAGVSQSPRYKVAKRGQDVALRCDPISGHVSLFWYQQALGQGPEFLTYFQNEAQLDKSGLPSDRFFAERPEGSVSTLKIQRTQQEDSAVYLCASSPSAGVTYEQYFGPGTRLTVT.

The chain joins TRBV28 to TRBJ1-1, with D possibly being TRBD1 (5 bases). Per germline, CDR1 MDHEN and CDR2 SYDVKM. V was pared by 7 bases and J by 1 base, with 13 bases between. This CDR3 has 14 amino acids. The CDR3 region is CASNNPQGNTEAFF. The CDR3 DNA follows: TGTGCCAGCAATAACCCCCAGGGGAACACTGAAGCTTTCTTT.

V is TRBV7-9 and J is TRBJ2-1, with a possible D match to TRBD2 (5 bases). Germline CDR1 reads SEHNR; CDR2 reads FQNEAQ (reference sequence). The CDR3 is 16 residues long. The ends were cut back, 1 base at V and 3 bases at J, with 13 bases in the middle. The CDR3 loop is CASSLVVGAVYNEQFF. In nucleotides, the CDR3 is TGTGCCAGCAGCTTAGTAGTCGGAGCGGTCTACAATGAGCAGTTCTTC.

A word on this clone: The germline gene is not matched at one end of the junction; a read error may be the cause. The rearrangement joins TRBV11-3 to TRBJ2-1; TRBD2 aligns across 7 bases. The CDR3 loop spans 13 amino acids. The germline gives CDR1 SGHNT, CDR2 YENEEA. CDR3 in DNA: TGTGCCAGCAGCCTAACCGGGGGAGGCGGGAGTATCTTC. Its translation is CASSLTGGGGSIF.

V gene TRBV9 combines with J gene TRBJ2-1, with a possible D match to TRBD2 (6 bases). Deletions cut 1 base from V and 2 bases from J, with 10 bases between. The CDR3 consists of 15 residues. Germline V gene sequence: CDR1 SGDLS, CDR2 YYNGEE. Written as DNA, the CDR3 is TGTGCCAGCAGCGTAACGGGAGAAGCCTACAATGAGCAGTTCTTC. Protein product: CASSVTGEAYNEQFF.

The chain links TRBV2 to TRBJ1-2, with 8 positions matching TRBD1. Germline V gene data show CDR1 as SNHLY and CDR2 as FYNNEI. V lost 4 bases to trimming and J lost 10 bases; unmatched junction nucleotides: 8. This CDR3 has 13 amino acids. Here the CDR3 DNA reads TGTGCCAGCAGTGGGGCAGGGACAGGCGTCTACACCTTC. The encoded protein is CASSGAGTGVYTF.

The V and J genes are TRBV19 and TRBJ1-6; no firm D call. V lost 6 bases and J 6 bases, leaving 9 bases between the germline ends. Germline V gives CDR1 LNHDA, CDR2 SQIVND (reference sequence). The CDR3 totals 13 residues. The CDR3 DNA reads TGTGCCAGTAGGGGCAGTGCTAATTCACCCCTCCACTTT. Translation: CASRGSANSPLHF. Drawing the rest from reference TRBV19 and TRBJ1-6, the complete variable domain is DGGITQSPKYLFRKEGQNVTLSCEQNLNHDAMYWYRQDPGQGLRLIYYSQIVNDFQKGDIAEGYSVSREKKESFPLTVTSAQKNPTAFYLCASRGSANSPLHFGNGTRLTVT.

V gene TRBV6-5 combines with J gene TRBJ2-3; TRBD1 agrees at 9 bases. V dropped 4 bases and J dropped 1; count of bases not matched to a gene: 3. Germline CDR1 and CDR2: MNHEY and SVGAGI. The CDR3 covers 15 residues. The CDR3 is CASSSWTGGTDTQYF. In DNA, the CDR3 is TGTGCCAGCAGTTCTTGGACAGGGGGCACAGATACGCAGTATTTT.

V gene TRBV11-3 combines with J gene TRBJ2-5; no definite D call. CDR3 length equals 13 residues. The germline gives CDR1 SGHNT, CDR2 YENEEA. V was trimmed by 3 bases and J by 1 base, leaving 6 bases between them. CDR3 nucleotide sequence: TGTGCCAGCAGCTTTTGGCTCCAAGAGACCCAGTACTTC. This gives the protein CASSFWLQETQYF.

The CDR3 DNA reads as TGTGCCAGCAGCTACAATCGAGATACGCAGTATTTT. It specifies CASSYNRDTQYF. The V gene is TRBV7-9, the J gene TRBJ2-3; D call uncertain. CDR3 length: 12 amino acids. Germline assignment: CDR1 SEHNR and CDR2 FQNEAQ (reference sequence). V was trimmed by 4 bases and J by 5 bases, leaving 7 bases between them.

V usage is TRBV20-1 and J usage is TRBJ1-1; D unresolved. V dropped 6 bases and J dropped 1 base, with 6 bases sitting between them. The CDR3 extends over 11 amino acids. The germline gives CDR1 DFQATT, CDR2 SNEGSKA (reference sequence). The CDR3 is CSAEENTEAFF. The CDR3 nucleotides read TGCAGTGCCGAGGAGAACACTGAAGCTTTCTTT.

Here the CDR3 DNA reads TGTGCCAGCAGTTCGACAGGGGCCCTGAATCAGCCCCAGCATTTT. Amino acid sequence: CASSSTGALNQPQHF. The chain recombines TRBV7-9 with TRBJ1-5; 8 positions match TRBD1. In germline, CDR1 is SEHNR, CDR2 FQNEAQ (reference sequence). CDR3 length equals 15 residues. With V trimmed by 6 bases and J by 4 bases, 8 bases remained unmatched.